This T cell receptor (beta chain) was captured in a study of spatial heterogeneity in lung cancer. For the study at large: Raw sequencing reads included, on average, more than ten appearances of each unique TCR and UMI combination. Study-wide results and caveats: Tumors with more nonsynonymous mutations had more expanded intratumoral alpha and beta TCRs.

The CDR3 spans 15 residues. The V and J ends lost 5 bases and 3 bases, in that order; junction bases with no gene match: 7. Germline values: CDR1 MDHEN, CDR2 SYDVKM. Sample share makes this clonotype medium-sized. Antigen specificity is unknown. A distinct unique molecular identifier was carried by each TCR cDNA molecule. TCRdb reprocessed the 5' RACE reads with MiXCR, giving one entry per CDR3 protein. The repertoire holds about 1,300 distinct CDR3 sequences, with under 5.5% as singletons. Time point reported: sample taken at primary tumor resection. The authors sequenced whole RNA from tumor, nontumor lung or frozen PBMC without sorting.

The material sequenced was lung tumor tissue, taken at surgery. This clonotype originated in a male donor with early-stage non-small cell lung cancer. J is TRBJ2-7 and V is TRBV28, with 10 bases aligning to TRBD1. The CDR3 reads CASSNQGDRGYEQYF. As DNA, the CDR3 is TGTGCCAGCAGTAACCAAGGGGACAGGGGCTACGAGCAGTACTTC. Complete variable domain (other parts from reference TRBV28 and TRBJ2-7): DVKVTQSSRYLVKRTGEKVFLECVQDMDHENMFWYRQDPGLGLRLIYFSYDVKMKEKGDIPEGYSVSREKKERFSLILESASTNQTSMYLCASSNQGDRGYEQYFGPGTRLTVT.